This TCR beta chain was recorded in a study of cytomegalovirus exposure and HLA in healthy donors. Study-wide results and caveats: Altogether, around 160 TCR beta chains were recorded as cytomegalovirus-associated.

The CDR3 is made up of 17 amino acids. Trimming took 0 bases from V and 0 from J, leaving 14 bases between them. Germline-derived CDR1 and CDR2 are LNHNV and YYDKDF (reference sequence). Regarding this clone: Its target is not known.

Researchers ran the PCR with 60 Vbeta and 13 Jbeta primers. Original processing notes: An analysis performed later counted 70 million to 90 million unique TCR beta chains (roughly 11 million of them shared). TCRdb's table, derived via immunoSEQ multiplex PCR, lists solely in-frame clones and lacks some. The DNA gave D and trimming, while V, J and clone size come from that table. The table lists roughly 190,000 clones, just over 75% of them singletons. The receptor was isolated from a woman between 25 and 40 years old in good health and CMV-seropositive. The V call is TRBV15, the J call TRBJ1-2; a weak D match, TRBD1 (5 bases). The sample taken for sequencing was PBMCs. The chain's CDR3 is CATSRDPREGTNYGYTF. In DNA form, the CDR3 reads TGTGCCACCAGCAGAGATCCTAGGGAGGGGACTAACTATGGCTACACCTTC.